The entry below describes one TCR beta chain. Its antigen remains unknown. Germline V CDR1 and CDR2: LNHDA, SQIVND (reference sequence). With 1 base removed from V and 8 bases from J, the gap between germline ends came to 3 bases. The CDR3 has 11 amino acids. Primers for the PCR totalled 60 Vbeta and 13 Jbeta. Sequencing was performed with immunoSEQ multiplex PCR; in TCRdb, only in-frame clones are kept and a portion is missing. The top ten hold 2.5% to 3% of the sample, which has some 110,000 clones, 79% seen once. The sample belongs to a study of cytomegalovirus exposure and HLA in healthy donors. Findings and limits, study-wide: It emerged from a later analysis that several of the most significant clusters appeared to be linked to common viral pathogens. The classifier was said to identify cytomegalovirus status with high specificity and sensitivity. The study put 150 to 200 TCR beta chains on its list as cytomegalovirus-associated. TCR beta chain V- and J-gene trimming was linked, in a later analysis, to a missense variant in DCLRE1C.

The chain recombines TRBV19 with TRBJ1-3, with no clear D. The material sequenced was PBMCs. The TCR was taken from a woman aged 18-29 years in good health and CMV-seropositive. CDR3: CASSIADTIYF. Written as DNA, the CDR3 is TGTGCCAGTAGTATAGCAGACACCATATATTTT.